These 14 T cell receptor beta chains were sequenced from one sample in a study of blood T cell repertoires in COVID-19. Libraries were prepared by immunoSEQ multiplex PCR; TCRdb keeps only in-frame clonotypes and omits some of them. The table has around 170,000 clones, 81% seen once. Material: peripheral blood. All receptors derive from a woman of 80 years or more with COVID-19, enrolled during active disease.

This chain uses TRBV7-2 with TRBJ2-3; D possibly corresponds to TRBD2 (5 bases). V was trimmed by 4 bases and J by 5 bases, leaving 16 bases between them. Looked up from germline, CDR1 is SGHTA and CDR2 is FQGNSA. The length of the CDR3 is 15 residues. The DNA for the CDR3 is TGTGCCAGCAGCTCCCGTTATGGGAGTAGAGATACGCAGTATTTT. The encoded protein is CASSSRYGSRDTQYF.

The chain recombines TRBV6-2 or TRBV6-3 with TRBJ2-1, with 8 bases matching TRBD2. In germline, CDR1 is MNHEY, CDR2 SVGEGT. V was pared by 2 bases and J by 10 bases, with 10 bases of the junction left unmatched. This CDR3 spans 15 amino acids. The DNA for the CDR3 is TGTGCCAGCAGTTACATTGGACTAGCTTCCAGCGAGCAGTTCTTC. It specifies CASSYIGLASSEQFF.

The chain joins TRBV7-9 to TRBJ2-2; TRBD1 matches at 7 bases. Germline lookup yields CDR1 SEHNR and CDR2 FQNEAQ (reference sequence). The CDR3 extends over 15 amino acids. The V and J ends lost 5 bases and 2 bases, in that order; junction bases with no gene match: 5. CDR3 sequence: CASSPQGLNTGELFF. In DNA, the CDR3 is TGTGCCAGCAGCCCACAGGGGCTTAACACCGGGGAGCTGTTTTTT.

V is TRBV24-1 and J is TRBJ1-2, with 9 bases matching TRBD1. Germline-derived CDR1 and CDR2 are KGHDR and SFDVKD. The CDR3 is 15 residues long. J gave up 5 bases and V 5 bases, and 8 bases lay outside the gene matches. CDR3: CATSAATGTGYGYTF. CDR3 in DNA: TGTGCCACCAGTGCCGCAACCGGGACAGGGTATGGCTACACCTTC.

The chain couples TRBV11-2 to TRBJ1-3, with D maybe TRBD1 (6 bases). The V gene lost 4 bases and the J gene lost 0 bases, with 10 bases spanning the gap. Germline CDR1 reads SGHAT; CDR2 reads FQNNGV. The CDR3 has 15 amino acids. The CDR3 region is CASSSRTASGNTIYF. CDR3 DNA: TGTGCCAGCAGCTCGAGGACAGCCTCTGGAAACACCATATATTTT. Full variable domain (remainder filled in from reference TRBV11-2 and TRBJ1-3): EAGVAQSPRYKIIEKRQSVAFWCNPISGHATLYWYQQILGQGPKLLIQFQNNGVVDDSQLPKDRFSAERLKGVDSTLKIQPAKLEDSAVYLCASSSRTASGNTIYFGEGSWLTVV.

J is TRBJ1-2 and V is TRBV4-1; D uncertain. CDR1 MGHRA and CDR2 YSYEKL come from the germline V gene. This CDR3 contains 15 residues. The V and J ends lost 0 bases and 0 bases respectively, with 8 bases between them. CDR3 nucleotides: TGCGCCAGCAGCCAAGAGACGGGTACTAACTATGGCTACACCTTC. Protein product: CASSQETGTNYGYTF.

CDR3: CASSLYNQPQHF. The DNA for the CDR3 is TGTGCCAGCAGCCTTTATAATCAGCCCCAGCATTTT. The V gene is TRBV7-8, the J gene TRBJ1-5, with D unclear. There are 12 residues in the CDR3. Trimming shortened V by 5 bases and J by 4 bases, and 6 bases separated the two germline ends. Germline V CDR1 and CDR2: SGHVS, FQNEAQ.

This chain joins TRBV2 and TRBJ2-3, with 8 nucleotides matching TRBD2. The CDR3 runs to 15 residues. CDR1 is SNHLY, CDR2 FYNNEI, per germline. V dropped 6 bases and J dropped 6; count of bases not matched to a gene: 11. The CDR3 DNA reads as TGTGCCAGCAGAAGGGGGGTTCCGGGAGGGGATACGCAGTATTTT. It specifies CASRRGVPGGDTQYF.

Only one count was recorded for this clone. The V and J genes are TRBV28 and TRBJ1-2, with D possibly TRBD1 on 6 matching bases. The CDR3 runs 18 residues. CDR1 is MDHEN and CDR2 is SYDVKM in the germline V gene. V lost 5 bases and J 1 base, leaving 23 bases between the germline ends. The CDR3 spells CASSPLLHYRADNYGYTF. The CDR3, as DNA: TGTGCCAGCAGTCCCTTGCTCCACTACAGGGCCGATAACTATGGCTACACCTTC.

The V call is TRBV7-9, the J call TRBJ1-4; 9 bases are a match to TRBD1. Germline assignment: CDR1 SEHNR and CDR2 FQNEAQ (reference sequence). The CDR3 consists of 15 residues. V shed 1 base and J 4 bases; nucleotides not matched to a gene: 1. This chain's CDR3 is CASSLGDRDNEKLFF. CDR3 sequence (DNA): TGTGCCAGCAGCTTAGGGGACAGGGATAATGAAAAACTGTTTTTT.

CDR3 coding DNA: TGCGCCAGCAAGCGGGGGGACAAAAACATTCAGTACTTC. The encoded protein is CASKRGDKNIQYF. The chain carries TRBV10-1 and TRBJ2-4; TRBD2 matches 9 bases. Germline values: CDR1 WNHNN, CDR2 SYGVQD (reference sequence). The CDR3 length is 13 residues. V dropped 7 bases and J dropped 3; count of bases not matched to a gene: 1.

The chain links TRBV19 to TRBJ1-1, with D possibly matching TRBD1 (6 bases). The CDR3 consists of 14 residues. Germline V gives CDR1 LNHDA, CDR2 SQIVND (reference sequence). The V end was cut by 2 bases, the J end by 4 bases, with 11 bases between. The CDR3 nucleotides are TGTGCCAGTAGTATACGACAGGTGACCACTGAAGCTTTCTTT. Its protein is CASSIRQVTTEAFF.

CDR3 amino acids: CASSADRSSYNSPLHF. Here the CDR3 DNA reads TGTGCCAGCAGTGCTGACAGAAGCTCCTATAATTCACCCCTCCACTTT. V usage is TRBV7-2 and J usage is TRBJ1-6; tentative D call: TRBD1 (5 bases). Trimming stripped 6 bases from V and 0 bases from J, with 12 bases between. The length of the CDR3 is 16 residues. CDR1 SGHTA and CDR2 FQGNSA come from the germline V gene.

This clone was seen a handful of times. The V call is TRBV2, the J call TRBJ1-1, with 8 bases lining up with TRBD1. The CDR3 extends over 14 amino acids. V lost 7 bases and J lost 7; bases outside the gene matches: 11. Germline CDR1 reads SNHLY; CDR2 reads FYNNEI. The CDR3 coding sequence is TGTGCCAGCATCCCGGACAGGGCTATAGTTGAAGCTTTCTTT. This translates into CASIPDRAIVEAFF.